These 6 T cell receptor beta chains were sequenced from one sample in a study of T cells in Graves' hyperthyroidism and ophthalmopathy. TCR beta CDR3 regions were amplified from RNA. The study used the HTBI primer set for a first-round RT-PCR of the TCR CDR3. In TCRdb, the multiplex PCR reads were re-called with MiXCR into one record per CDR3 protein. Here the sample spans hundreds of thousands of distinct CDR3 sequences, around 21% being singletons. The source material was blood. The receptors originated from a young man with Graves' ophthalmopathy.

This chain links TRBV7-9 with TRBJ2-1, with 10 bases that match TRBD2. The CDR3 has 15 amino acids. The V gene's germline CDR1 is SEHNR and CDR2 FQNEAQ (reference sequence). Unmatched junction bases numbered 11, after V lost 5 bases and J lost 10 bases. This CDR3 is CASSQHVLAGGEQFF. CDR3 sequence (DNA): TGTGCCAGCAGCCAACATGTGTTAGCGGGAGGCGAGCAGTTCTTC. The variable domain in full, with the rest retrieved from reference TRBV7-9 and TRBJ2-1, is DTGVSQNPRHKITKRGQNVTFRCDPISEHNRLYWYRQTLGQGPEFLTYFQNEAQLEKSRLLSDRFSAERPKGSFSTLEIQRTEQGDSAMYLCASSQHVLAGGEQFFGPGTRLTVL.

This clonotype was detected many times. The genes are TRBV20-1 and TRBJ2-2, with D tentatively TRBD1 or TRBD2 (5 bases each). CDR1 DFQATT and CDR2 SNEGSKA come from the germline V gene (reference sequence). V was clipped by 7 bases and J by 4 bases, with 13 bases between them. This CDR3 has 13 residues. The DNA of the CDR3 is TGCAGTGTCTGGGACGGTCTCACCGGGGAGCTGTTTTTT. Translated, it gives CSVWDGLTGELFF.

The rearrangement links TRBV5-1 to TRBJ1-2; 7 bases map to TRBD1. Germline CDR1 and CDR2: SGHRS and YFSETQ. V was pared by 7 bases and J by 1 base, with 10 bases of the junction left unmatched. The CDR3 runs to 15 residues. CDR3 nucleotide sequence: TGCGCCAGCCGGACAGTACAGGGGCATAACTATGGCTACACCTTC. This codes for CASRTVQGHNYGYTF.

This clonotype was detected a few times. The V gene is TRBV6-1, the J gene TRBJ2-3; TRBD2 might be the D (6 bases). Deletions cut 7 bases from V and 5 bases from J, with 19 bases between. The CDR3 has 15 amino acids. Per germline, CDR1 MNHNS and CDR2 SASEGT. The CDR3 DNA is TGTGCCAGCAAAAGTGCGGGGCCAGGTGTAGATACGCAGTATTTT. It yields the protein CASKSAGPGVDTQYF.

This chain uses TRBV5-6 with TRBJ2-7; a possible D gene is TRBD1 (6 bases). V dropped 0 bases and J dropped 3 bases, with 10 bases sitting between them. From germline, CDR1 is SGHDT and CDR2 YYEEEE. The length of the CDR3 is 14 residues. DNA for the CDR3: TGTGCCAGCAGCTTGGGACAGGTTCACTACGAGCAGTACTTC. Protein product: CASSLGQVHYEQYF.

Details on this clonotype: A read error may explain this, as a much larger clone is one base away. V is TRBV6-1 and J is TRBJ2-7; D tentatively fits TRBD1 or TRBD2 (5 bases each). Germline CDR1 is MNHNS and CDR2 is SASEGT. V was shortened by 6 bases and J by 0 bases, with 12 bases between the two germline ends. The CDR3 consists of 14 residues. CDR3 sequence (DNA): TGTGCCAGCAGGGGGACCGCGAGCTCCTACGAGCAGTACTTC. Translated, it gives CASRGTASSYEQYF.